This is a list of T cell receptor beta chains from one sample in a study of blood T cells in healthy people across ages. TCRdb recomputed calls from the 5' RACE reads with MiXCR, one row per CDR3 protein. Of approximately 1,000,000 distinct CDR3 sequences in the sample, more than 35% are singletons; the top ten hold approximately 20%. The sequencing input was blood. The receptor set was obtained from an older woman in good health. Each CDR3 is given without its conserved first and last residue.

v_gene	j_gene	CDR3aa
TRBV10-3	TRBJ1-5	AIPTDFGPQH
TRBV20-1	TRBJ1-5	SATDPGRGQPQH
TRBV30	.	AWTHKETQY
TRBV2	TRBJ2-7	ASRLRGGTDTYEQY
TRBV12-3/TRBV12-4	TRBJ2-1	ASRVSSYNEQF
TRBV6-1	TRBJ2-7	ASSDDILRLQY
TRBV9	TRBJ1-2	ASSVTQGGQGDGYT
TRBV5-1	TRBJ1-1	ASSLQGPVTEAF
TRBV28	TRBJ1-4	ASSSRSDRDNEKLF
TRBV11-2	TRBJ2-3	ASSCTSDTQY
TRBV12-3/TRBV12-4	TRBJ2-7	ASSQPGTDDYEQY
TRBV27	TRBJ2-1	ASRTGYEQF
TRBV29-1	TRBJ1-5	SAATDYNQPQH
TRBV29-1	TRBJ2-3	SVGHTDTQY
TRBV6-5	TRBJ2-2	ASSSIGGYTGELF
TRBV7-9	TRBJ2-4	ASSLTVEMY
TRBV11-2	TRBJ2-1	ASSLVLAGGNEQF
TRBV20-1	TRBJ2-7	SAPETGVPYEQY
TRBV4-1	TRBJ2-7	ASSQEQGASYEQY
TRBV12-3/TRBV12-4	TRBJ2-3	ASSSSGKSTDTQY
TRBV5-5	TRBJ2-3	ASLAISTDTQY
TRBV18	TRBJ1-4	ASSSTGANEKLF
TRBV10-3	TRBJ2-6	AISESRTGAGANVLT
TRBV27	TRBJ1-2	ASSLSRGQSYGYT
TRBV6-1	TRBJ2-3	ASTPPRQGEITDTQY
TRBV10-3	TRBJ2-6	AILTSSPSGANVLT
TRBV7-2	TRBJ2-5	ASSSRDRVYQETQY
TRBV10-3	TRBJ1-1	AIKDGGMNTEAF
TRBV28	TRBJ1-1	ASSLNEGRTEAF
TRBV6-5	TRBJ2-3	ASSYAAGTGTDTQY
TRBV12-3/TRBV12-4	TRBJ2-3	AGSFMRGTDTQY
TRBV4-2	.	ASSQLLAGTYNEQY
TRBV2	TRBJ2-7	ASSVSEQY
TRBV5-1	TRBJ2-1	ASSIAGINEQF
TRBV7-3	TRBJ2-2	ASNPTGSGELF
TRBV5-1	TRBJ2-7	ASSFRTSGGPHEQY
TRBV4-1	TRBJ2-7	ASSLRLAGGPYEQY
TRBV29-1	TRBJ2-7	SVKQGAYEQY
TRBV7-2	TRBJ2-3	ASTLPVLDTQY
TRBV20-1	TRBJ2-5	SAREIRGKETQY
TRBV29-1	TRBJ1-2	SVGEFRTGSPYGYT
TRBV12-3/TRBV12-4	TRBJ1-2	ASSNREVYGYT
TRBV28	TRBJ2-7	ASSPAGGRVAYEQY
TRBV5-5	TRBJ2-5	ASSPGTSGYNEQY
TRBV11-2	TRBJ2-7	ASSPKTSPLGEQY
TRBV5-1	TRBJ2-4	ASSFHISSAKNIQY